This passage covers 27 T cell receptor beta chains from one sample sequenced in a study of a mutant IDH1 vaccine in newly diagnosed glioma. Their antigen targets remain unknown. The data were produced by immunoSEQ multiplex PCR, yet TCRdb's version contains in-frame clones alone and is incomplete. The sample has 58,000 or so clones; 86% are singletons. The time point: week 35, safety follow-up. Every vaccine dose comprised 300 ug of mutant IDH1 20-mer peptide plus topical imiquimod. The specimen was PBMCs, collected from a glioma patient whose treatment included an IDH1 peptide vaccine. These receptor sequences come from a man aged 40-50 years with glioma.

This rearrangement joins TRBV1 to TRBJ2-7; the D call TRBD1 from the table was never checked on the DNA. TRBV1 is assigned pseudogene status. The CDR3 totals 15 residues. CDR3: CTSSQHPDRAYEQYF. The CDR3 bases are TGCACCAGCAGCCAACATCCCGACAGGGCCTACGAGCAGTACTTC.

The V call is TRBV4-1, the J call TRBJ2-1, with 13 positions matching TRBD2. The CDR3 runs to 15 residues. The V gene's germline CDR1 is MGHRA and CDR2 YSYEKL. Trimming at V came to 4 bases and at J to 10 bases, leaving 7 bases not matched to a gene. CDR3 DNA sequence: TGCGCCAGCAGCCGTACCGGGACTAGCGGGATCGAGCAGTTCTTC. Its translation is CASSRTGTSGIEQFF.

The V gene is TRBV6-9, the J gene TRBJ2-5; D unresolved. Germline V gives CDR1 MNHGY, CDR2 SVAAGI. V dropped 5 bases and J dropped 5 bases, with 6 bases sitting between them. This CDR3 region has 11 residues. CDR3 DNA sequence: TGTGCCAGCAGTCCCCTGGAGACCCAGTACTTC. It encodes CASSPLETQYF.

V gene TRBV28 combines with J gene TRBJ2-7, with a weak D call TRBD1 (5 bases). CDR1 is MDHEN and CDR2 is SYDVKM in the germline V gene. V lost 3 bases and J lost 3, with 12 bases in between. This CDR3 spans 14 amino acids. As DNA, the CDR3 is TGTGCCAGCAGTTTCCAGGGCGAAGGCTACGAGCAGTACTTC. Translation gives CASSFQGEGYEQYF.

The rearrangement joins TRBV19 to TRBJ2-3; D not certain. This CDR3 comprises 15 residues. Looked up from germline, CDR1 is LNHDA and CDR2 is SQIVND (reference sequence). V gave up 6 bases and J gave up 0 bases, with 13 bases separating them. The CDR3 bases are TGTGCCAGTAGGACACGACACTCTAGCACAGATACGCAGTATTTT. It translates to CASRTRHSSTDTQYF.

This clone has just a few counts. The chain recombines TRBV5-1 with TRBJ1-2, with 7 nucleotides matching TRBD1. The J segment lost 4 bases and the V segment lost 6 bases, leaving 9 bases of the junction unmatched. Germline V gene lookup returns CDR1 SGHRS and CDR2 YFSETQ. This CDR3 contains 14 residues. The CDR3 here is CASTTGTVGYGYTF. The CDR3 DNA follows: TGCGCCAGCACGACAGGGACGGTAGGCTATGGCTACACCTTC.

In this sample, this clone turned up once. V gene TRBV10-3 combines with J gene TRBJ2-7; D is unclear. Germline loops: CDR1 ENHRY, CDR2 SYGVKD. With 5 bases removed from V and 0 bases from J, the gap between germline ends came to 11 bases. The CDR3 is 14 residues long. The CDR3 coding sequence is TGTGCCATCAGTACGCCTCGCTTCTCCTACGAGCAGTACTTC. It encodes CAISTPRFSYEQYF.

The rearrangement uses TRBV7-9 and TRBJ2-2; D is unresolved. This CDR3 is 15 amino acids long. Trimming pared 8 bases from V and 10 bases from J, leaving 23 bases between. The germline V gene encodes CDR1 SEHNR and CDR2 FQNEAQ (reference sequence). The CDR3 region is CASSRLESLTAELFF. CDR3 sequence (DNA): TGTGCCAGCTCTCGGTTAGAGTCCTTGACTGCGGAGCTGTTTTTT.

In nucleotides, the CDR3 is TGCGCCAGCAGCCAAGAGCCGACCTCAGAGGAGCAGTTCTTC. Translated: CASSQEPTSEEQFF. The V and J genes are TRBV4-1 and TRBJ2-1; D call uncertain. The CDR3 is made up of 14 amino acids. CDR1 MGHRA and CDR2 YSYEKL come from the germline V gene. Between the trimmed V and J ends, which lost 0 bases and 10 bases, there was a span of 13 bases.

This clone was counted only a few times. V gene TRBV12-5 combines with J gene TRBJ2-7; 8 positions match TRBD2. This CDR3 contains 15 residues. J was trimmed by 1 base and V by 5 bases; bases with no gene match: 7. The germline V gene encodes CDR1 LGHNT and CDR2 FRNRAP. CDR3 protein: CASGGGLAGSYEQYF. The CDR3 DNA reads TGTGCTAGTGGTGGGGGCCTAGCGGGTTCCTACGAGCAGTACTTC.

The J gene is TRBJ1-1, the V gene TRBV6-1; the D is unclear. The CDR3 spans 13 residues. Germline V gene lookup returns CDR1 MNHNS and CDR2 SASEGT. Trimming shortened V by 7 bases and J by 9 bases, and 18 bases separated the two germline ends. In DNA form, the CDR3 reads TGTGCCAGCACTCTAGGGTCGTTAGGGCAAGCTTTCTTT. Encoded protein: CASTLGSLGQAFF.

This clone came up once. This sequence joins TRBV19 and TRBJ1-1; D might be TRBD1 (5 bases). V was pared by 10 bases and J by 4 bases, with 13 bases between. Germline V gene data show CDR1 as LNHDA and CDR2 as SQIVND (reference sequence). This CDR3 region has 12 residues. The CDR3, as DNA: TGTGCCACCCAGCGGGGGGGCACTGAAGCTTTCTTT. It codes for CATQRGGTEAFF.

V usage is TRBV7-9 and J usage is TRBJ1-1; D not resolved. Germline V gene data show CDR1 as SEHNR and CDR2 as FQNEAQ (reference sequence). This CDR3 has 15 amino acids. Trimming stripped 3 bases from V and 2 bases from J, with 13 bases between. In nucleotides, the CDR3 is TGTGCCAGCAGCTTGACCCAGCTAGGAAACACTGAAGCTTTCTTT. The encoded protein is CASSLTQLGNTEAFF. Drawing the rest from reference TRBV7-9 and TRBJ1-1, the complete variable domain is DTGVSQNPRHKITKRGQNVTFRCDPISEHNRLYWYRQTLGQGPEFLTYFQNEAQLEKSRLLSDRFSAERPKGSFSTLEIQRTEQGDSAMYLCASSLTQLGNTEAFFGQGTRLTVV.

This rearrangement joins TRBV27 to TRBJ1-4, with D maybe TRBD1 (6 bases). CDR1 and CDR2 from the germline V gene are MNHEY and SMNVEV (reference sequence). This CDR3 has 15 amino acids. The V end lost 6 bases, the J end lost 0 bases, and 11 bases lay between the germline ends. In DNA form, the CDR3 reads TGTGCCAGCAGCCGGGGGCTCGCAACTAATGAAAAACTGTTTTTT. It codes for CASSRGLATNEKLFF. Filled out from reference TRBV27 and TRBJ1-4, the complete variable domain reads EAQVTQNPRYLITVTGKKLTVTCSQNMNHEYMSWYRQDPGLGLRQIYYSMNVEVTDKGDVPEGYKVSRKEKRNFPLILESPSPNQTSLYFCASSRGLATNEKLFFGSGTQLSVL.

The gene calls are TRBV7-9 and TRBJ1-1; 7 bases line up with TRBD1. After removal of 5 bases from V and 1 base from J, the junction contained 4 bases not matched to a gene. CDR1 is SEHNR, CDR2 FQNEAQ, per germline (reference sequence). The CDR3 spans 14 residues. The CDR3 nucleotides are TGTGCCAGCAGCCGAAGGACAGGGAACACTGAAGCTTTCTTT. Amino acid sequence: CASSRRTGNTEAFF.

V and J are TRBV6-5 and TRBJ1-1; no firm D call. CDR1 MNHEY and CDR2 SVGAGI come from the germline V gene. V lost 4 bases and J lost 1, with 7 bases in between. This CDR3 spans 13 amino acids. The CDR3 here is CASSFYGNTEAFF. The CDR3 coding sequence is TGTGCCAGCAGTTTCTACGGGAACACTGAAGCTTTCTTT.

This clone was seen a handful of times. CDR3 DNA sequence: TGTGCCAGCAGCGTAGCAAGACTAGCGGATGAGCAGTTCTTC. It is translated as CASSVARLADEQFF. The V gene is TRBV9, the J gene TRBJ2-1; 9 nucleotides match TRBD2. The CDR3 consists of 14 residues. V was pared by 0 bases and J by 8 bases, with 3 bases of the junction left unmatched. Per germline, CDR1 SGDLS and CDR2 YYNGEE.

The rearrangement links TRBV4-2 to TRBJ1-2; unclear D gene. Trimming took 1 base from V and 4 from J, leaving 13 bases between them. This CDR3 region has 15 residues. Germline V gene sequence: CDR1 LGHNA, CDR2 YNFKEQ. The CDR3 loop reads CASSQGEGRGYGYTF. The CDR3 nucleotides read TGTGCCAGCAGCCAAGGGGAAGGGAGAGGCTATGGCTACACCTTC.

The V and J genes are TRBV9 and TRBJ2-1; TRBD2 matches 11 bases. CDR3 size: 16 residues. Germline CDR1 SGDLS, CDR2 YYNGEE. V lost 4 bases to trimming and J lost 3 bases; unmatched junction nucleotides: 6. In DNA, the CDR3 is TGTGCCAGCAGCATCTTCGGACTAGCGGGCTACAATGAGCAGTTCTTC. Encoded protein: CASSIFGLAGYNEQFF. The full variable domain, in which reference TRBV9 and TRBJ2-1 provide the parts outside the CDR3, is DSGVTQTPKHLITATGQRVTLRCSPRSGDLSVYWYQQSLDQGLQFLIQYYNGEERAKGNILERFSAQQFPDLHSELNLSSLELGDSALYFCASSIFGLAGYNEQFFGPGTRLTVL.

The chain recombines TRBV18 with TRBJ1-5, with D possibly matching TRBD1 (5 bases). Germline V lookup: CDR1 KGHSH, CDR2 LQKENI. V was clipped by 3 bases and J by 6 bases, with 12 bases between them. The CDR3 has 14 amino acids. Written as DNA, the CDR3 is TGTGCCAGCTCACCCGGCAGGGAGGGTCAGCCCCAGCATTTT. It specifies CASSPGREGQPQHF.

The V gene is TRBV5-6, the J gene TRBJ2-3; 8 bases are shared with TRBD1. CDR3 length: 17 residues. Germline CDR1 is SGHDT and CDR2 is YYEEEE. Trimming removed 2 bases from V and 0 bases from J; junction bases left unmatched: 8. The CDR3: CASSFTGGFHSTDTQYF. CDR3 coding DNA: TGTGCCAGCAGCTTTACAGGGGGTTTTCACAGCACAGATACGCAGTATTTT.

V is TRBV5-4 and J is TRBJ1-5; 11 bases agree with TRBD1. The CDR3 has 18 residues. Per germline, CDR1 SGHNT and CDR2 YYREEE (reference sequence). Trimming cost V 3 bases and J 0 bases; bases outside gene matches: 8. CDR3 region: CASSSRDRGSYSNQPQHF. CDR3 nucleotide sequence: TGTGCCAGCAGCTCACGGGACAGGGGGTCTTATAGCAATCAGCCCCAGCATTTT.

This chain connects TRBV7-9 to TRBJ1-3, with D unclear. V lost 0 bases and J 2 bases, leaving 11 bases between the germline ends. Per the germline V gene, CDR1 is SEHNR and CDR2 is FQNEAQ (reference sequence). The CDR3 extends over 16 amino acids. The CDR3 DNA reads TGTGCCAGCAGCTTAGCAGGGATTGGAACTGGAAACACCATATATTTT. This encodes CASSLAGIGTGNTIYF.

The J gene is TRBJ2-7, the V gene TRBV5-6, with 7 bases fitting TRBD2. This CDR3 has 14 amino acids. Germline V lookup: CDR1 SGHDT, CDR2 YYEEEE. J lost 5 bases, V lost 0 bases, and 5 bases had no gene match. The CDR3 DNA is TGTGCCAGCAGCTTGGTTCCAGCGGGACACGAGCAGTACTTC. Amino acids: CASSLVPAGHEQYF.

The gene calls are TRBV19 and TRBJ2-7, with D perhaps being TRBD1 or TRBD2 (5 bases each). CDR1 is LNHDA and CDR2 is SQIVND in the germline V gene (reference sequence). This CDR3 has 13 residues. The V end was cut by 8 bases, the J end by 5 bases, with 16 bases between. CDR3 amino acids: CASGGVPSHEQYF. The DNA for the CDR3 is TGTGCCAGTGGGGGAGTACCGAGCCACGAGCAGTACTTC.

The chain couples TRBV5-1 to TRBJ2-5; 15 nucleotides align to TRBD2. V lost 5 bases to trimming and J lost 5 bases; unmatched junction nucleotides: 7. CDR1 and CDR2 from the germline V gene are SGHRS and YFSETQ. This CDR3 contains 16 residues. The CDR3 protein is CASRWTSGRAGETQYF. As DNA, the CDR3 is TGCGCCAGCAGATGGACTAGCGGGAGGGCCGGGGAGACCCAGTACTTC.

Comments on this clone: The junction differs from germline at one of its ends, possibly a read error. The CDR3 region is CASSLRQGTGYGVF. CDR3 nucleotide sequence: TGCGCCAGCAGCCTCCGACAGGGTACAGGCTATGGGGTCTTC. V is TRBV5-1 and J is TRBJ2-1; 7 nucleotides match TRBD1. From germline, CDR1 is SGHRS and CDR2 YFSETQ. This CDR3 has 14 residues.